These T cell receptor beta chains were read from a single sample in a study of OX40 agonist ivuxolimab in advanced cancers. Using immunoSEQ multiplex PCR, the repertoire was profiled, and TCRdb retains in-frame clones only, with some absent. There are 60,000 to 75,000 clones in the sample; under 95% occur only once, and 13% to 15% lies in the top ten. The input for sequencing was CD4+ or CD8+ T cells sorted from blood, taken in a trial of the OX40 agonist ivuxolimab. The source is an adult with an advanced solid tumor such as melanoma, head and neck, liver or kidney cancer. Both conserved end residues are part of each CDR3. D genes are given only for firm matches. Rows may omit the clone size; those that give it use once, few, many or a size class.

v_call: TRBV7-9
clone_size: NA
d_call: TRBD1
j_call: TRBJ1-1
cdr3_nt: TGTGCCAGCAGGACCGGGACAGGGGACACTGAAGCTTTCTTT
cdr3_aa: CASRTGTGDTEAFF

v_call: TRBV11-3
clone_size: NA
d_call: NA
j_call: TRBJ2-3
cdr3_nt: TGTGCCAGCAGCGGTAGCTGGGGGGAGTACACGGATACGCAGTATTTT
cdr3_aa: CASSGSWGEYTDTQYF

v_call: TRBV30
clone_size: NA
d_call: TRBD1
j_call: TRBJ2-1
cdr3_nt: TGTGCCTGGAGTGACGGAATAGGGGGCTTCTTGAAGGATGAGCAGTTCTTC
cdr3_aa: CAWSDGIGGFLKDEQFF

v_call: TRBV13
clone_size: NA
d_call: TRBD2
j_call: TRBJ2-1
cdr3_nt: TGTGCCAGCAGCTTAGAGGGGACTAGCGGGAGGAATGAGCAGTTCTTC
cdr3_aa: CASSLEGTSGRNEQFF

v_call: TRBV19
clone_size: NA
d_call: NA
j_call: TRBJ2-6
cdr3_nt: TGTGCCAGTAGTAATGGGTTTGGAATCTCTGGGGCCAACGTCCTGACTTTC
cdr3_aa: CASSNGFGISGANVLTF

v_call: TRBV5-1
clone_size: NA
d_call: NA
j_call: TRBJ2-3
cdr3_nt: TGCGCCAGCAGCTTGGGGGGAACAGATACGCAGTATTTT
cdr3_aa: CASSLGGTDTQYF

v_call: TRBV6-6
clone_size: NA
d_call: NA
j_call: TRBJ1-5
cdr3_nt: TGTGCCAGCGGAGGGTACAATCAGCCCCAGCATTTT
cdr3_aa: CASGGYNQPQHF

v_call: TRBV28
clone_size: NA
d_call: NA
j_call: TRBJ1-3
cdr3_nt: TGTGCCAGCAGTTTAGGGCCTCGCATCGGAAACACCATATATTTT
cdr3_aa: CASSLGPRIGNTIYF

v_call: TRBV6-1
clone_size: few
d_call: NA
j_call: TRBJ1-3
cdr3_nt: TGTGCCAGCACCAGGGGAGAGGGAAACACCATATATTTT
cdr3_aa: CASTRGEGNTIYF

v_call: TRBV28
clone_size: NA
d_call: NA
j_call: TRBJ1-1
cdr3_nt: TGTGCCAGCAGTCAAAGCTTAAACACTGAAGCTTTCTTT
cdr3_aa: CASSQSLNTEAFF

v_call: TRBV4-3
clone_size: NA
d_call: TRBD2
j_call: TRBJ2-7
cdr3_nt: TGCGCCAGCAGCCAAGAACTAGCGGGACCCTACGAGCAGTACTTC
cdr3_aa: CASSQELAGPYEQYF

v_call: TRBV27
clone_size: once
d_call: TRBD2
j_call: TRBJ2-3
cdr3_nt: TGTGCCAGCAGTTTATCGGGGACTAGCGGGAGTCGGACAGATACGCAGTATTTT
cdr3_aa: CASSLSGTSGSRTDTQYF

v_call: TRBV27
clone_size: once
d_call: NA
j_call: TRBJ2-1
cdr3_nt: TGTGCCAGCAGTTTCGGGGGAATGATCTACAATGAGCAGTTCTTC
cdr3_aa: CASSFGGMIYNEQFF

v_call: TRBV19
clone_size: NA
d_call: NA
j_call: TRBJ2-1
cdr3_nt: TGTGCCAGTAGTACCCGACAGAGCTACAATGAGCAGTTCTTC
cdr3_aa: CASSTRQSYNEQFF

v_call: TRBV7-2
clone_size: NA
d_call: NA
j_call: TRBJ2-7
cdr3_nt: TGTGCCAGCAGCTTAAGAGCCCAGTACGAGCAGTACTTC
cdr3_aa: CASSLRAQYEQYF

v_call: TRBV19
clone_size: NA
d_call: TRBD2
j_call: TRBJ2-2
cdr3_nt: TGTGCCAGTAGTCGGGCTAGCGGAGCGAACACCGGGGAGCTGTTTTTT
cdr3_aa: CASSRASGANTGELFF

v_call: TRBV5-6
clone_size: once
d_call: NA
j_call: TRBJ1-4
cdr3_nt: TGTGCCAGCAGCTTTGGCAGGATTAATGAAAAACTGTTTTTT
cdr3_aa: CASSFGRINEKLFF

v_call: TRBV2
clone_size: NA
d_call: NA
j_call: TRBJ2-7
cdr3_nt: TGTGCCAGCGCCCCGGTAGTGGCCGAGCAGTACTTC
cdr3_aa: CASAPVVAEQYF

v_call: TRBV6-5
clone_size: few
d_call: NA
j_call: TRBJ1-2
cdr3_nt: TGTGCCAGCAGTACAGGGTACTATGGCTACACCTTC
cdr3_aa: CASSTGYYGYTF

v_call: TRBV5-1
clone_size: NA
d_call: NA
j_call: TRBJ2-1
cdr3_nt: TGCGCCAGCAGCTTAGACTACGCCTCTTACAATGAGCAGTTCTTC
cdr3_aa: CASSLDYASYNEQFF

v_call: TRBV9
clone_size: NA
d_call: NA
j_call: TRBJ2-1
cdr3_nt: TGTGCCAGCAGCACCAGCAGGAGTGCCTACAATGAGCAGTTCTTC
cdr3_aa: CASSTSRSAYNEQFF

v_call: TRBV23-1
clone_size: NA
d_call: NA
j_call: TRBJ2-6
cdr3_nt: TGCGCCAGCAGTCAACCGGGGTCTTGTGGCTCCTCTGGGGCCAACGTCCTGACTTTC
cdr3_aa: CASSQPGSCGSSGANVLTF

v_call: TRBV27
clone_size: NA
d_call: NA
j_call: TRBJ1-2
cdr3_nt: TGTGCCAGCAGTTCAGGTCAGGGGCGTCGTGGCTACACCTTC
cdr3_aa: CASSSGQGRRGYTF

v_call: TRBV7-2
clone_size: NA
d_call: TRBD2
j_call: TRBJ2-1
cdr3_nt: TGTGCCAGCAACCTCGCGGGGGGGGGTGGCAATGAGCAGTTCTTC
cdr3_aa: CASNLAGGGGNEQFF

v_call: TRBV7-8
clone_size: NA
d_call: NA
j_call: TRBJ2-7
cdr3_nt: TGTGCCAGCAGGGACCATGGCGGGGCTAGCGACTACGAGCAGTACTTC
cdr3_aa: CASRDHGGASDYEQYF

v_call: TRBV7-9
clone_size: NA
d_call: NA
j_call: TRBJ1-2
cdr3_nt: TGTGCCAGCAGCACAGGGTTCGGGAACTATGGCTACACCTTC
cdr3_aa: CASSTGFGNYGYTF

v_call: TRBV10-3
clone_size: NA
d_call: TRBD2
j_call: TRBJ2-1
cdr3_nt: TGTGCCATCAGTAGCGGGAGTGGCCACAATGAGCAGTTCTTC
cdr3_aa: CAISSGSGHNEQFF

v_call: TRBV5-1
clone_size: NA
d_call: NA
j_call: TRBJ2-1
cdr3_nt: TGCGCCAGCAGCTACCTAGCCGGGAGCTCCTACAATGAGCAGTTCTTC
cdr3_aa: CASSYLAGSSYNEQFF

v_call: TRBV5-1
clone_size: NA
d_call: NA
j_call: TRBJ1-1
cdr3_nt: TGCGCCAGCAGCTTGGGGGCAGCGCCGAACACTGAAGCTTTCTTT
cdr3_aa: CASSLGAAPNTEAFF

v_call: TRBV2
clone_size: once
d_call: NA
j_call: TRBJ2-5
cdr3_nt: TGTGCCAGCAGTGTATGGAGGACTGGAGAGACCCAGTACTTC
cdr3_aa: CASSVWRTGETQYF

v_call: TRBV9
clone_size: once
d_call: NA
j_call: TRBJ1-2
cdr3_nt: TGTGCCAGCAGCGAAAGACCGGGAACCGATGGCTACACCTTC
cdr3_aa: CASSERPGTDGYTF

v_call: TRBV20-1
clone_size: NA
d_call: NA
j_call: TRBJ2-1
cdr3_nt: TGCAGTGCTGCATACAATGAGCAGTTCTTC
cdr3_aa: CSAAYNEQFF

v_call: TRBV7-9
clone_size: NA
d_call: TRBD1
j_call: TRBJ2-3
cdr3_nt: TGTGCCAGCAGCGGGACAGGGAGGTGGGATACGCAGTATTTT
cdr3_aa: CASSGTGRWDTQYF

v_call: TRBV7-9
clone_size: NA
d_call: TRBD1
j_call: TRBJ2-7
cdr3_nt: TGTGCCAGCAGCCGTCCACAGGGGTCCACCCACGAGCAGTACTTC
cdr3_aa: CASSRPQGSTHEQYF

v_call: TRBV7-9
clone_size: NA
d_call: NA
j_call: TRBJ2-7
cdr3_nt: TGTGCCAGCAGCCCCCGACCCGGCGGGGTCGCCTACGAGCAGTACTTC
cdr3_aa: CASSPRPGGVAYEQYF

v_call: TRBV2
clone_size: few
d_call: NA
j_call: TRBJ1-5
cdr3_nt: TGTGCCAGCAAGGTCTCGGGCAATCAGCCCCAGCATTTT
cdr3_aa: CASKVSGNQPQHF

v_call: TRBV27
clone_size: NA
d_call: NA
j_call: TRBJ2-2
cdr3_nt: TGTGCCAGCAGTTTTATGACGGCGAACACCGGGGAGCTGTTTTTT
cdr3_aa: CASSFMTANTGELFF

v_call: TRBV6-1
clone_size: NA
d_call: NA
j_call: TRBJ2-1
cdr3_nt: TGTGCCAGCAGTGAACGGTACAATGAGCAGTTCTTC
cdr3_aa: CASSERYNEQFF

v_call: TRBV10-1
clone_size: NA
d_call: NA
j_call: TRBJ1-1
cdr3_nt: TGCGCCAGCAGTGAGTTTTTAAGGTGTCAATACATGAACACTGAAGCTTTCTTT
cdr3_aa: CASSEFLRCQYMNTEAFF

v_call: TRBV7-3
clone_size: NA
d_call: NA
j_call: TRBJ2-4
cdr3_nt: TGTGCCAGCAGCCTAGGCCCATATAGGGGGGGCGGCAAAAACATTCAGTACTTC
cdr3_aa: CASSLGPYRGGGKNIQYF